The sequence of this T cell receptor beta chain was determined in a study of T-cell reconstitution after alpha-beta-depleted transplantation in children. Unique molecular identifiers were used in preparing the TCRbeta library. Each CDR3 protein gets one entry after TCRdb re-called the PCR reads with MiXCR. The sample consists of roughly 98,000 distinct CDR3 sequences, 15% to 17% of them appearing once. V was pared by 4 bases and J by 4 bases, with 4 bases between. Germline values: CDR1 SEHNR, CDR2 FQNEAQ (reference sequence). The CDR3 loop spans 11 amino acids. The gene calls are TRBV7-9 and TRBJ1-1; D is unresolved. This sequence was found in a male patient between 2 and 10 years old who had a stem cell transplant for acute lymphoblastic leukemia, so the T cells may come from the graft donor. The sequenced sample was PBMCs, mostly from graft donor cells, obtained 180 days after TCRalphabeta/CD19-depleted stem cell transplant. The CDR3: CASSWGTEAFF. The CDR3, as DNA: TGTGCCAGCAGCTGGGGCACTGAAGCTTTCTTT.